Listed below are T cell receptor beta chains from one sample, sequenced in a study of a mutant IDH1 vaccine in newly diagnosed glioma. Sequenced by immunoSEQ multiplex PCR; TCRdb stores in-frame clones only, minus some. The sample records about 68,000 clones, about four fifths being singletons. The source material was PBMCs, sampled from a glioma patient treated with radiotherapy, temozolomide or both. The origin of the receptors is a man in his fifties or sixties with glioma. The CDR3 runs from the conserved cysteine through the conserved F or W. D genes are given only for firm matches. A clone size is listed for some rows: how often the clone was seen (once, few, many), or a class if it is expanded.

DNA: TGTGCCAGCAACCTGACAGGAACCTACGAGCAGTACTTC
CDR3: CASNLTGTYEQYF
D: NA
J: TRBJ2-7
size: once
V: TRBV14

DNA: TGTGCCAGTTGGAGAGGAGGGGAGATTGGGACCCAGTACTTC
CDR3: CASWRGGEIGTQYF
D: NA
J: TRBJ2-5
size: NA
V: TRBV2

DNA: TGTGCCAGTAGAAAGGACAGGCTTCCAACCGGGGAGCTGTTTTTT
CDR3: CASRKDRLPTGELFF
D: TRBD1
J: TRBJ2-2
size: NA
V: TRBV19

DNA: TGTGCCTGGAACAGGGGACTAGCGGAAACCCCAGATACGCAGTATTTT
CDR3: CAWNRGLAETPDTQYF
D: TRBD2
J: TRBJ2-3
size: NA
V: TRBV30

DNA: TGCAGCGTTCTTCCAGATAATAACTATGGCTACACCTTC
CDR3: CSVLPDNNYGYTF
D: NA
J: TRBJ1-2
size: NA
V: TRBV29-1

DNA: TGTGCCAGCAGCGTCTCCGGGACAGCGGACGAAAAACTGTTTTTT
CDR3: CASSVSGTADEKLFF
D: TRBD1
J: TRBJ1-4
size: NA
V: TRBV5-6

DNA: TGTGCCTGGAGTGTACGAAGACAGCTCACAGATACGCAGTATTTT
CDR3: CAWSVRRQLTDTQYF
D: NA
J: TRBJ2-3
size: NA
V: TRBV30

DNA: TGTGCCAGCAGCCAGGACAGGGGCAATTCACCCCTCCACTTT
CDR3: CASSQDRGNSPLHF
D: TRBD1
J: TRBJ1-6
size: NA
V: TRBV4-2

DNA: TGTGCCAGCTCACCTCCGTCAAGGACAGTGCATGAAAAACTGTTTTTT
CDR3: CASSPPSRTVHEKLFF
D: NA
J: TRBJ1-4
size: NA
V: TRBV18

DNA: TGTGCCTGGAGTGTGGGCCAAGGGTCCGAGCAGTACTTC
CDR3: CAWSVGQGSEQYF
D: NA
J: TRBJ2-7
size: NA
V: TRBV30

DNA: TGTGCCAGCAGCTCAATAGCGGGGGGGCAAGAGACCCAGTACTTC
CDR3: CASSSIAGGQETQYF
D: TRBD2
J: TRBJ2-5
size: NA
V: TRBV7-8

DNA: TGTGCCAGCAGTGAACAGCTAGGAGGCTACACCTTC
CDR3: CASSEQLGGYTF
D: NA
J: TRBJ1-2
size: NA
V: TRBV2

DNA: TGTGCCAGCAGTGAAGGGGGGGGCTATAGCTCCTACGAGCAGTACTTC
CDR3: CASSEGGGYSSYEQYF
D: NA
J: TRBJ2-7
size: NA
V: TRBV6-1

DNA: TGTGCCACCAGCAGAGAGACATTGAACACTGAAGCTTTCTTT
CDR3: CATSRETLNTEAFF
D: NA
J: TRBJ1-1
size: NA
V: TRBV15

DNA: TGTGCCAGCATGTGGGTGCTGACCGGGGAGCTGTTTTTT
CDR3: CASMWVLTGELFF
D: NA
J: TRBJ2-2
size: NA
V: TRBV6-1

DNA: TGTGCCATTCAAGATGGGACAGGGGGCCTAGGTGAGCAGTTCTTC
CDR3: CAIQDGTGGLGEQFF
D: TRBD1
J: TRBJ2-1
size: many
V: TRBV27

DNA: TGCAGTGCTATCGGGAACAATGAGCAGTTCTTC
CDR3: CSAIGNNEQFF
D: NA
J: TRBJ2-1
size: NA
V: TRBV20-1

DNA: TGTGCCAGCAGTGCGACAGGGGTTTGCACCTTC
CDR3: CASSATGVCTF
D: TRBD1
J: TRBJ1-2
size: NA
V: TRBV6-1

DNA: TGCGCCAGCAGCGACAGGGGGCGGCCAGAGACCCAGTACTTC
CDR3: CASSDRGRPETQYF
D: TRBD1
J: TRBJ2-5
size: NA
V: TRBV5-1

DNA: TGTGCCATCAAAGGGGGCCAGGGGAAATCACCCCTCCACTTT
CDR3: CAIKGGQGKSPLHF
D: TRBD1
J: TRBJ1-6
size: NA
V: TRBV10-3

DNA: TGTGCCAGCAGTTCGGCGGGTCGTAATTCACCCCTCCACTTT
CDR3: CASSSAGRNSPLHF
D: NA
J: TRBJ1-6
size: NA
V: TRBV6-5

DNA: TGTGCCAGCAGTTATAGTGGGACAGGGGACGAGCAGTACTTC
CDR3: CASSYSGTGDEQYF
D: TRBD1
J: TRBJ2-7
size: NA
V: TRBV6-6

DNA: TGTGCCAGTAGTTCGACGGTTCCGAATGAAAAACTGTTTTTT
CDR3: CASSSTVPNEKLFF
D: NA
J: TRBJ1-4
size: NA
V: TRBV19

DNA: TGTGCCAGCAGTGAAATCCGCACGGGACAGTATAGCAATCAGCCCCAGCATTTT
CDR3: CASSEIRTGQYSNQPQHF
D: TRBD1
J: TRBJ1-5
size: NA
V: TRBV25-1

DNA: TGTGCCAGCAGCCTACGGACAGTTGGTGAGCAGTTCTTC
CDR3: CASSLRTVGEQFF
D: NA
J: TRBJ2-1
size: once
V: TRBV5-5

DNA: TGTGCCAGCATCGCCAGAGTGAAGACTGAAGCTTTCTTT
CDR3: CASIARVKTEAFF
D: NA
J: TRBJ1-1
size: once
V: TRBV7-9

DNA: TGCGCCAGCAGTGGGAACTTGAACACTGAAGCTTTCTTT
CDR3: CASSGNLNTEAFF
D: NA
J: TRBJ1-1
size: few
V: TRBV10-1

DNA: TGCAGCGTTGGGGGGGTCAGCTCCTACAATGAGCAGTTCTTC
CDR3: CSVGGVSSYNEQFF
D: NA
J: TRBJ2-1
size: NA
V: TRBV29-1

DNA: TGCAGCGTTGAAGAAGATGGCTACACCTTC
CDR3: CSVEEDGYTF
D: NA
J: TRBJ1-2
size: NA
V: TRBV29-1

DNA: TGTGCCTGGAGTGAAGTAGTCGGTGAAAAACTGTTTTTT
CDR3: CAWSEVVGEKLFF
D: NA
J: TRBJ1-4
size: NA
V: TRBV30

DNA: TGTGCCAGTAGTGCCCTTACGGGACAGGGGGCTGCAGGGGCCAACGTCCTGACTTTC
CDR3: CASSALTGQGAAGANVLTF
D: TRBD1
J: TRBJ2-6
size: NA
V: TRBV19

DNA: TGTGCCAGTAGTAGAGGGGGAAGGACTGAAGCTTTCTTT
CDR3: CASSRGGRTEAFF
D: NA
J: TRBJ1-1
size: few
V: TRBV19

DNA: TGTGCCAGCAGTCAGCAAAAGTTGGGTGGCTACACCTTC
CDR3: CASSQQKLGGYTF
D: NA
J: TRBJ1-2
size: NA
V: TRBV6-5

DNA: TGTGCCAGCAGCGCACAGGGGTTCAATCAGCCCCAGCATTTT
CDR3: CASSAQGFNQPQHF
D: TRBD1
J: TRBJ1-5
size: NA
V: TRBV7-9

DNA: TGTGCCAGCAGACCTACAGGGGGCTCTGAAGCTTTCTTT
CDR3: CASRPTGGSEAFF
D: TRBD1
J: TRBJ1-1
size: many
V: TRBV6-5

DNA: TGCAGCGTTGAAGAAGGGGAGACCCAGTACTTC
CDR3: CSVEEGETQYF
D: NA
J: TRBJ2-5
size: once
V: TRBV29-1

DNA: TGTGCCAGCAGCTTGGACGGGGGGACCCAGTACTTC
CDR3: CASSLDGGTQYF
D: NA
J: TRBJ2-5
size: NA
V: TRBV7-6

DNA: TGTGCCAGCAACAGACAGGGTAACACTGAAGCTTTCTTT
CDR3: CASNRQGNTEAFF
D: TRBD1
J: TRBJ1-1
size: many
V: TRBV2

DNA: TGTGCCAGCAGCAGGGACACAGATACGCAGTATTTT
CDR3: CASSRDTDTQYF
D: NA
J: TRBJ2-3
size: once
V: TRBV7-9

DNA: TGTGCCGCAGGACAGGGGGCCGCGAACACCGGGGAGCTGTTTTTT
CDR3: CAAGQGAANTGELFF
D: TRBD1
J: TRBJ2-2
size: NA
V: TRBV6-1

DNA: TGCGCCAGCAGCCAAGGCCCAAACGACCAGCCCCAGCATTTT
CDR3: CASSQGPNDQPQHF
D: NA
J: TRBJ1-5
size: NA
V: TRBV4-1

DNA: TGCGCCAGCACGCAACAGGGGGACGGGGAGCTGTTTTTT
CDR3: CASTQQGDGELFF
D: TRBD1
J: TRBJ2-2
size: NA
V: TRBV5-1

DNA: TGTGCCAGCAGCCCCGGGACTAGCGGGGGGTACGAGCAGTACTTC
CDR3: CASSPGTSGGYEQYF
D: TRBD2
J: TRBJ2-7
size: NA
V: TRBV5-6

DNA: TGCGCCAGCAGGGGGACAGGGGAGGGACCCCTCCACTTT
CDR3: CASRGTGEGPLHF
D: TRBD1
J: TRBJ1-6
size: NA
V: TRBV10-2

DNA: TGTGCCAGTAGTATCCCAGGGAGTTACGACAATCAGCCCCAGCATTTT
CDR3: CASSIPGSYDNQPQHF
D: NA
J: TRBJ1-5
size: NA
V: TRBV19

DNA: TGTGCCAGCAGTGAAGCAAACAGGGAAGAGACCCAGTACTTC
CDR3: CASSEANREETQYF
D: NA
J: TRBJ2-5
size: NA
V: TRBV2

DNA: TGTGCCAGCAGACCCGGAAGGAGTCAGCCCCAGCATTTT
CDR3: CASRPGRSQPQHF
D: NA
J: TRBJ1-5
size: NA
V: TRBV6-5

DNA: TGTGCCAGCAGTTTAAAGGAGTACGAGCAGTACTTC
CDR3: CASSLKEYEQYF
D: NA
J: TRBJ2-7
size: NA
V: TRBV27

DNA: TGTGCCAGTAGAGGAACAGGGGTCGTCCAGTACTTC
CDR3: CASRGTGVVQYF
D: TRBD1
J: TRBJ2-5
size: NA
V: TRBV19

DNA: TGTGCCACCAGCAGAGTCCAGCGGGGGGCCAGAAACTACGAGCAGTACTTC
CDR3: CATSRVQRGARNYEQYF
D: TRBD2
J: TRBJ2-7
size: NA
V: TRBV15